The rows below give T cell receptor beta chains drawn from one sample of a study of response to subunit inactivated influenza vaccine. MiXCR, run by TCRdb on the RT-PCR reads, gives a single entry per CDR3 protein. The sample shows hundreds of thousands of distinct CDR3 sequences, less than 20% of them seen only once. The specimen comprised PBMCs from blood, sampled more than 4 days after vaccination. These receptors were taken from a man aged 45-60 years who received an inactivated influenza vaccine. Both conserved end residues are part of each CDR3. D genes are given only for firm matches. Some rows mark clone size as missing; the rest say once, few, many or name a class of expanded clone.

j_gene,d_gene,len,v_gene,abundance,CDR3nt,CDR3aa
TRBJ2-2,-,15,TRBV12-3/TRBV12-4,few,TGTGCCAGCAGTTTTGGGACCCCGGACACCGGGGAGCTGTTTTTT,CASSFGTPDTGELFF
TRBJ2-7,TRBD2,16,TRBV5-1,-,TGCGCCAGCAGCCCCCGACCTACGCGGGAGGAGGATGAGCAGTACTTC,CASSPRPTREEDEQYF
TRBJ2-3,TRBD2,14,TRBV20-1,-,TGCAGTGCCAAAAGAGCGGGAGTGTCAGATACGCAGTATTTT,CSAKRAGVSDTQYF
TRBJ2-3,TRBD2,16,TRBV20-1,-,TGCAGTGCAATAGACGTGTTAGCGGGCCACACAGATACGCAGTATTTT,CSAIDVLAGHTDTQYF
TRBJ2-1,-,14,TRBV20-1,many,TGCAGTGCTTCGGGACTTCTCTCCTACAATGAGCAGTTCTTC,CSASGLLSYNEQFF
TRBJ2-3,-,15,TRBV28,once,TGTGCCAGCTTCAGGGGGGACAGACCCCGGGATACGCAGTATTTT,CASFRGDRPRDTQYF
TRBJ1-1,TRBD1,14,TRBV12-3/TRBV12-4,many,TGTGCCAGCAGCCCAGGGGGCATGGTCACTGAAGCTTTCTTT,CASSPGGMVTEAFF
TRBJ2-1,TRBD1,21,TRBV6-2/TRBV6-3,-,TGTGCCAGCAAAAAGGAGGTGAACAGGGGTCGTTATACGAGCTCCTACAATGAGCAGTTCTTC,CASKKEVNRGRYTSSYNEQFF
TRBJ2-3,TRBD2,14,TRBV28,-,TGTGCCAGCACCCTGACTAGCGGCACAGATACGCAGTATTTT,CASTLTSGTDTQYF
TRBJ2-7,-,13,TRBV7-9,few,TGTGCCAGCAGCTCACAAATCCACCATGAGCAGTACTTC,CASSSQIHHEQYF
TRBJ2-3,-,16,TRBV11-2,many,TGTGCCAGCAGCTTAGAGGCAGGATCTAGCACAGATACGCAGTATTTT,CASSLEAGSSTDTQYF
TRBJ2-7,-,16,TRBV4-2,few,TGTGCCAGCAGCCAGGTTGGTTCGGCGCAGCGATACGAGCAGTACTTC,CASSQVGSAQRYEQYF
TRBJ1-1,TRBD1,13,TRBV30,-,TGTGCCTGGAGGAGGGACAGCTTATTTGAAGCTTTCTTT,CAWRRDSLFEAFF
TRBJ2-1,-,13,TRBV19,-,TGTGCCAGTAGTTGGGAGGTTGGTGGTGAGCAGTTCTTC,CASSWEVGGEQFF
TRBJ2-4,-,14,TRBV10-3,-,TGTGCCATCAGTACCGGGACCCAATTAAACATTCAGTACTTC,CAISTGTQLNIQYF
TRBJ2-7,TRBD2,12,TRBV7-2,-,TGTGCCAGCAGCGCGGGAGGGAGGGAGCAGTACTTC,CASSAGGREQYF
TRBJ2-2,TRBD2,15,TRBV7-9,many,TGTGCCAGCAGCCAGGGACTAGCGGGAGCCGGGGAGCTGTTTTTT,CASSQGLAGAGELFF
TRBJ2-3,TRBD2,17,TRBV13,-,TGTGCCAGCAGCGTCTCCGGGACTAGCCCCTTCACAGATACGCAGTATTTT,CASSVSGTSPFTDTQYF
TRBJ2-2,TRBD2,17,TRBV28,-,TGTGCCAGCAGTCGACTAGCGGGATCGGTCGACACCGGGGAGCTGTTTTTT,CASSRLAGSVDTGELFF
TRBJ2-7,-,13,TRBV20-1,few,TGCAGTGCAAGGGCGGGATCCTATGACGAGCAGTACTTC,CSARAGSYDEQYF
TRBJ2-5,-,15,TRBV5-6,-,TGTGCCAGCAGTTCGAAGAGATCCCAGCAAGAGACCCAGTACTTC,CASSSKRSQQETQYF
TRBJ1-1,-,14,TRBV12-3/TRBV12-4,-,TGTGCCAGCAGCCCCCAGGGGATGTCGTCTGAAGCTTTCTTT,CASSPQGMSSEAFF
TRBJ2-7,TRBD1,13,TRBV20-1,-,TGCAGTGCAAGGGACAGGACCTTTTACGAGCAGTACTTC,CSARDRTFYEQYF
TRBJ2-7,TRBD1,20,TRBV11-2,-,TGTGCCAGCAGCCGAACGGTAACCGGGACAGGTTACCATGGCTCCTACGAGCAGTACTTC,CASSRTVTGTGYHGSYEQYF
TRBJ2-1,-,15,TRBV7-2,few,TGTGCCAGCAGCTTGGGCGGGGCCCGGGGAAATGAGCAGTTCTTC,CASSLGGARGNEQFF
TRBJ2-1,-,15,TRBV6-1,many,TGTGCCAGCAGTGAAGTCGGGGGCACCTACAATGAGCAGTTCTTC,CASSEVGGTYNEQFF
TRBJ1-1,-,17,TRBV7-9,-,TGTGCCAGCAGCAAAACCCGAGGAGCACTTGGGGGAACTGAAGCTTTCTTT,CASSKTRGALGGTEAFF
TRBJ2-3,-,11,TRBV12-3/TRBV12-4,many,TGTGCCAGCAGCCCAGGGGATACGCAGTATTTT,CASSPGDTQYF
TRBJ2-1,-,14,TRBV7-9,-,TGTGCCAGCAGCTTAGACACCGGGGGCAATGAGCAGTTCTTC,CASSLDTGGNEQFF
TRBJ2-7,-,13,TRBV27,-,TGTGCCAGCAGTCCCCTTTCGAACTACGAGCAGTACTTC,CASSPLSNYEQYF
TRBJ2-5,-,20,TRBV20-1,-,TGCAGTGCTAGAACTCCTTTCGGGTCTCAATCACCTTTCGGAGAAAAGACCCAGTACTTC,CSARTPFGSQSPFGEKTQYF
TRBJ2-3,-,15,TRBV12-3/TRBV12-4,-,TGTGCCAGCAGCCGCCAGACTGGGGCGTCAGATACGCAGTATTTT,CASSRQTGASDTQYF
TRBJ2-3,TRBD2,16,TRBV20-1,few,TGCAGTGCTAGAGGGGTGCTAGCGGGGAGCACAGATACGCAGTATTTT,CSARGVLAGSTDTQYF
TRBJ1-5,TRBD1,13,TRBV12-3/TRBV12-4,few,TGTGCCAGCAGTCGGACAGGAACAAAAGCCCAGCATTTT,CASSRTGTKAQHF
TRBJ1-4,TRBD1,13,TRBV20-1,-,TGCAGTGCTAAGGGACAGCAGAATGAAAAACTGTTTTTT,CSAKGQQNEKLFF
TRBJ2-2,-,12,TRBV20-1,-,TGCAGTGCGGGGGGGAACACCGGGGAGCTGTTTTTT,CSAGGNTGELFF
TRBJ2-1,TRBD1,16,TRBV12-5,few,TGTGCTAGTGGTTTTTTCCGGACAGGATTTCACAATGAGCAGTTCTTC,CASGFFRTGFHNEQFF
TRBJ2-6,-,16,TRBV15,few,TGTGCCACCAGCATCTTTAGGGGGTCTGGGGCCAACGTCCTGACTTTC,CATSIFRGSGANVLTF
TRBJ2-1,TRBD1,14,TRBV6-2/TRBV6-3,-,TGTGCCAGCAGTTCCTCGACAGGGATTGGTGAGCAGTTCTTC,CASSSSTGIGEQFF
TRBJ1-1,-,13,TRBV9,few,TGTGCCAGCAGCCCACCGTCCCCCAATCATGCTTTCTTT,CASSPPSPNHAFF
TRBJ1-2,-,14,TRBV7-2,few,TGTGCCAGCAGCTTGTTACAGGCGAACTATGGCTACACCTTC,CASSLLQANYGYTF
TRBJ1-6,-,14,TRBV2,-,TGTGCCAGCAGCATTGACAGTCCCAATTCACCCCTCCACTTT,CASSIDSPNSPLHF